These T cell receptor beta chains were read from a single sample in a study of tumor-infiltrating lymphocytes in primary liver carcinoma. TCRdb reprocessed the multiplex PCR reads with MiXCR, giving one entry per CDR3 protein. Here the sample spans tens of thousands of distinct CDR3 sequences, over 65% being singletons. The sequencing sample was made of liver tumor tissue from sampling region 4. These TCRs come from a middle-aged man with primary liver carcinoma and hepatitis B virus infection. CDR3s include the opening cysteine and the closing phenylalanine or tryptophan. D genes are given only for firm matches. Not all rows give a size; the values are once, few, many and, for expanded clones, a class.

J | V | size | D | DNA | CDR3
TRBJ2-5 | TRBV10-2 | medium-sized | - | TGCGCCAGCAGTGGTAGTTCCAGACAAGAGACCCAGTACTTC | CASSGSSRQETQYF
TRBJ2-1 | TRBV29-1 | - | TRBD1 | TGCAGCGTTGAAGTAGGAGGAAGGGGGCAGGGCGAGCAGTTCTTC | CSVEVGGRGQGEQFF
TRBJ2-2 | TRBV7-9 | - | TRBD2 | TGTGCCAGCAGAATTAGCGCGGGAGGGGTGCTGTTTTTT | CASRISAGGVLFF
TRBJ1-4 | TRBV4-2 | once | - | TGTGCCAGCCAGCCCCACCGTGAAAAACTGTTTTTT | CASQPHREKLFF
TRBJ2-3 | TRBV30 | - | - | TGTGCCTGGGTAACCGGCGCTAGCACAGACACGCAGTATTTT | CAWVTGASTDTQYF
TRBJ2-3 | TRBV5-4 | - | TRBD2 | TGTGCCAGCAACGCCCCCGGGACTAGCGCTGGGGGGGTTACGCTATATTTT | CASNAPGTSAGGVTLYF
TRBJ2-2 | TRBV18 | - | - | TGTGTCAGCTCAGCCTACCAACAGGGACGCGGGGAGCTGTTTTTT | CVSSAYQQGRGELFF
TRBJ1-1 | TRBV7-8 | - | - | TGTCCCAGTAGCTTGGGGGCGGGTGAAGCTTTCTTT | CPSSLGAGEAFF
TRBJ1-1 | TRBV7-8 | few | TRBD1 | TGTGCCAGCAGCCTACTAGGGACAGGGACTGAAGCTTTCTTT | CASSLLGTGTEAFF
TRBJ2-3 | TRBV5-8 | - | - | TGTGACAGCAGCTTGGCAGGGCACCAGCCCCAGTATTTT | CDSSLAGHQPQYF
TRBJ1-2 | TRBV11-2 | few | - | TGTGCCAGCAGCTCTAACCCAGGGGAAGGCTACACCTTC | CASSSNPGEGYTF